This TCR beta chain was recovered during a study of OX40 agonist ivuxolimab in advanced cancers. Per the germline V gene, CDR1 is GTSNPN and CDR2 is SVGIG (reference sequence). The CDR3 has 13 residues. Trimming took 5 bases from V and 5 from J, leaving 15 bases between them. A word on this clone: Its specificity is unknown.

Study-wide results and limits: On average, CD8+ T cells showed a greater number of expanded clones than CD4+.

The method was immunoSEQ multiplex PCR; TCRdb's version includes in-frame clones alone and lacks a portion of them. Among around 140,000 clones, 75% to 95% were seen once, and the ten largest hold around 0.99%. The sample was CD4+ or CD8+ T cells sorted from blood, taken in a trial of the OX40 agonist ivuxolimab. V and J are TRBV30 and TRBJ2-5; TRBD2 might be the D (5 bases). The clonotype originates from an adult with an advanced solid tumor such as melanoma, head and neck, liver or kidney cancer. CDR3 DNA: TGTGCCTGGGATTCGAGTTCGGGGGAGACCCAGTACTTC. Encoded protein: CAWDSSSGETQYF.